The clone carrying this T cell receptor beta chain was observed a handful of times. These data belong to a study of response to subunit inactivated influenza vaccine. TCRdb fed the RT-PCR reads into MiXCR, producing one record per CDR3 protein. The repertoire holds about 540,000 distinct CDR3 sequences, with approximately 20% as singletons. This CDR3 is built from 13 residues. Germline CDR1 reads SGHTA; CDR2 reads FQGNSA. V shed 4 bases and J shed 4 bases, with 8 bases lying between them. The data were also submitted as part of a second study, on T cells expressing NK-cell markers. From that report: UMIs accompanied the 5'RACE template switching by which TCR beta cDNA was made. Repertoire data for TCR beta were derived from sorted T cells (CD3+CD56+NKG2C+, CD3+CD56+NKG2C- and CD3+CD56-NKG2C+).

This specimen was CD4+ T cells sorted from PBMCs, taken about 12 days after vaccination. The chain couples TRBV7-2 to TRBJ2-1; the D is unclear. The receptor's source is a middle-aged man who received an inactivated influenza vaccine. The CDR3 DNA is TGTGCCAGCAGCTCCTACCAGTACAATGAGCAGTTCTTC. This encodes CASSSYQYNEQFF.